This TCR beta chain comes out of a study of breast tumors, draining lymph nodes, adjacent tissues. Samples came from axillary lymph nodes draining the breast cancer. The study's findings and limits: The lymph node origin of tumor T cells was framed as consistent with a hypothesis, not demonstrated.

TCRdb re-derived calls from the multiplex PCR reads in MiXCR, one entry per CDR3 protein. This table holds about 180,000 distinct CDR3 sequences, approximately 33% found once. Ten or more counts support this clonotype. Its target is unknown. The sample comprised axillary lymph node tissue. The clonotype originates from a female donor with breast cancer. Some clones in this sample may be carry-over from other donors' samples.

Written as DNA, the CDR3 is TGTGCCAGCAGTTTAGCGGGGGGGAATGGCTACACCTTC. It encodes CASSLAGGNGYTF. The chain uses TRBV6-6 and TRBJ1-2; a possible D gene is TRBD1 (5 bases). Trimming shortened V by 4 bases and J by 6 bases, and 12 bases separated the two germline ends. There are 13 residues in the CDR3. Germline V gene sequence: CDR1 MNHNY, CDR2 SVGAGI (reference sequence).